The rows below give T cell receptor beta chains drawn from one sample of a study of radiation and T cells in renal cell carcinoma. Repertoires were generated with immunoSEQ multiplex PCR, while TCRdb's copy carries only in-frame clones and drops some. The sample consists of almost 50,000 clones, 80% of them appearing once. This specimen consisted of blood, obtained from a patient whose treatment included radiotherapy and nephrectomy. Receptors were obtained from a woman aged 65 to 85 with renal cell carcinoma. Both conserved end residues are part of each CDR3. Fields, in order: CDR3 protein, CDR3 DNA, V gene, J gene, clone size, D gene. A D gene is named only where the DNA matches it firmly. The size field is filled for only some rows; it gives once, few, many or a size class.

CSAQGQGAYEQYF	TGCAGCGCCCAGGGACAGGGGGCGTACGAGCAGTACTTC	TRBV29-1	TRBJ2-7	.	TRBD1
CASSQGPRTEAFF	TGCGCCAGCAGCCAAGGACCGCGCACTGAAGCTTTCTTT	TRBV4-1	TRBJ1-1	.	.
CASSRTGTARQREQYF	TGTGCCAGCAGCCGAACCGGGACAGCCCGACAACGGGAGCAGTACTTC	TRBV11-1	TRBJ2-7	.	TRBD1
CARSLAAGSPYNEQFF	TGTGCCAGAAGCTTAGCAGCGGGGTCTCCTTACAATGAGCAGTTCTTC	TRBV5-3	TRBJ2-1	once	TRBD2
CASRGTGFRYEQYF	TGTGCCAGCAGAGGGACAGGGTTCCGCTACGAGCAGTACTTC	TRBV2	TRBJ2-7	.	TRBD1
CASSRRLAANTGELFF	TGTGCCAGCAGCCGAAGACTAGCGGCGAACACCGGGGAGCTGTTTTTT	TRBV6-6	TRBJ2-2	.	TRBD2
CVRSLRKTQYF	TGTGTCAGAAGCTTACGAAAGACCCAGTACTTC	TRBV7-5	TRBJ2-5	.	.
CASRSQGTLGTEAFF	TGTGCCAGCAGGTCGCAGGGTACCCTAGGGACTGAAGCTTTCTTT	TRBV4-2	TRBJ1-1	.	.
CAIRDSPDYEQYF	TGTGCCATCAGGGACAGTCCGGACTACGAGCAGTACTTC	TRBV10-3	TRBJ2-7	.	.
CASRPPGTSGSGGNTQYF	TGTGCCAGCAGGCCTCCAGGGACTAGCGGTTCTGGAGGGAATACGCAGTATTTT	TRBV5-4	TRBJ2-3	.	TRBD2
CASSRDGNNEKLFF	TGTGCCAGCAGCCGGGACGGGAATAATGAAAAACTGTTTTTT	TRBV9	TRBJ1-4	.	.
CASSPGGIMNTEAFF	TGTGCCAGCAGTCCCGGGGGGATCATGAACACTGAAGCTTTCTTT	TRBV27	TRBJ1-1	few	.
CASSSQRGSTDTQYF	TGCGCCAGCAGCTCACAGCGGGGGAGCACAGATACGCAGTATTTT	TRBV5-1	TRBJ2-3	.	TRBD2
CASSLGPPTGNYGYTF	TGTGCCAGCAGCTTGGGCCCCCCCACAGGAAACTATGGCTACACCTTC	TRBV5-5	TRBJ1-2	.	.
CASSLEGAFYGYTF	TGTGCCAGTAGTCTGGAGGGGGCCTTCTATGGCTACACCTTC	TRBV19	TRBJ1-2	.	TRBD1
CASSEGPLGGIDEQFF	TGTGCCAGCAGTGAAGGGCCCCTGGGGGGAATCGATGAGCAGTTCTTC	TRBV2	TRBJ2-1	.	.
CATSRDFGRASSGNTIYF	TGTGCCACCAGCAGAGATTTCGGCAGGGCGAGCTCTGGAAACACCATATATTTT	TRBV15	TRBJ1-3	.	.
CASSSFGTSDINEQFF	TGTGCCAGCAGCTCCTTCGGGACTAGCGATATCAATGAGCAGTTCTTC	TRBV5-4	TRBJ2-1	.	TRBD2
CASSTLQGAYEQYF	TGTGCCAGCAGCACCTTACAGGGGGCCTACGAGCAGTACTTC	TRBV7-9	TRBJ2-7	.	TRBD1
CASSHSGSIYNEQFF	TGTGCCAGCAGTCATAGCGGGAGTATCTACAATGAGCAGTTCTTC	TRBV4-2	TRBJ2-1	.	TRBD2
CASSVGVGGDDGYTF	TGTGCCAGCAGCGTAGGAGTTGGGGGGGACGATGGCTACACCTTC	TRBV9	TRBJ1-2	.	.
CASSLAGTGDTEAFF	TGCGCCAGCAGCTTGGCCGGGACAGGGGACACTGAAGCTTTCTTT	TRBV5-1	TRBJ1-1	.	TRBD1
CASSPQWGNANYGYTF	TGCGCCAGCAGCCCCCAATGGGGGAATGCTAACTATGGCTACACCTTC	TRBV4-3	TRBJ1-2	.	.
CASSIVGSQETQYF	TGTGCCAGTAGTATAGTGGGCAGCCAAGAGACCCAGTACTTC	TRBV19	TRBJ2-5	.	.